This T cell receptor (beta chain) was sequenced in a study of cytomegalovirus exposure and HLA in healthy donors. Study as a whole: When roughly 420 donors were genotyped, approximately 81% of them were found to fall in the Caucasian-associated ancestry cluster.

A word on this clone: The antigen remains undetermined.

V dropped 0 bases and J dropped 5 bases, with 15 bases sitting between them. The CDR3 is 16 amino acids. Germline values: CDR1 MRHNA, CDR2 SNTAGT. Study observations and caveats: Later on, a genetic analysis was performed. It linked a missense variant in DCLRE1C with V- and J-gene trimming of TCR beta. Reportedly, TCR beta sequences accurately predicted HLA-A and HLA-B alleles in most subjects. No immune exposure information besides CMV serostatus was available.

Vbeta (60) and Jbeta (13) primers were used in the PCR. Generated by immunoSEQ multiplex PCR, the TCRdb table keeps only in-frame clones and is missing some. The sample holds tens of thousands of clones, around 84% seen once. The chain carries TRBV6-4 and TRBJ2-3; D unresolved. The clonotype originates from a woman between 18 and 29 years old in good health and CMV-seronegative. The sequenced sample consisted of PBMCs. The CDR3 loop is CASSDSASGARDTQYF. CDR3 coding DNA: TGTGCCAGCAGTGACTCGGCTAGTGGAGCGAGAGATACGCAGTATTTT.